A selection of T cell receptor beta chains follows, all from one sample in a study of blood T cell repertoires in COVID-19. The data were produced by immunoSEQ multiplex PCR, yet TCRdb's version contains in-frame clones alone and is incomplete. The sample consists of 92,000 or so clones, around 88% of them appearing once. Sequencing input: peripheral blood. These TCRs come from a man aged 60 to 69 with acute or convalescent COVID-19. CDR3s include the opening cysteine and the closing phenylalanine or tryptophan. The D gene is left open where the match is weak. Expanded clones get a size class; other rows say once, few or many, or leave the size out.

>NA|TRBD2|TRBJ2-2|TRBV9
TGTGCCAGCAGCAGGACTAGCGGGAGTCCCGGGGAGCTGTTTTTT
CASSRTSGSPGELFF
>NA|NA|TRBJ2-1|TRBV7-8
TGTGCCAGCAGCCAGGCCGGGACTCTATACAATGAGCAGTTCTTC
CASSQAGTLYNEQFF
>NA|NA|TRBJ1-2|TRBV6-5
TGTGCCAGCAGTTACTCAAACTTATATGGCTACACCTTC
CASSYSNLYGYTF
>NA|NA|TRBJ2-1|TRBV6-5
TGTGCCAGCAGTCCCATAAGGGGCGAGCAGTTCTTC
CASSPIRGEQFF
>NA|NA|TRBJ2-7|TRBV27
TGTGCCAGCAGTTCTTATTACGAGCAGTACTTC
CASSSYYEQYF
>NA|TRBD2|TRBJ2-7|TRBV29-1
TGCAGCGGCGGACTAGCGGGAGGGCGGGAGCAGTACTTC
CSGGLAGGREQYF
>NA|NA|TRBJ1-2|TRBV5-8
TGTGCCAGCAGCCATCTCCAGCGTTTATATGGCTACACCTTC
CASSHLQRLYGYTF
>NA|NA|TRBJ1-2|TRBV12-3/TRBV12-4
TGTGCCAGCAGTCTCAACAGGGCGGATGGCTACACCTTC
CASSLNRADGYTF
>NA|TRBD1|TRBJ1-1|TRBV7-3
TGTGCCAGCAGCTCCAGGGGGCCTGGGACTGAAGCTTTCTTT
CASSSRGPGTEAFF
>NA|NA|TRBJ2-7|TRBV10-3
TGTGCCATCAGTGATACAGGAAGATCACCCTACGAGCAGTACTTC
CAISDTGRSPYEQYF
>NA|NA|TRBJ1-5|TRBV19
TGTGCCAGTACGAGGGAGGGGATCGATCAGCCCCAGCATTTT
CASTREGIDQPQHF
>NA|TRBD1|TRBJ2-5|TRBV9
TGTGCCAGCAGCGTGGGGACAGGGGGCTGGGAGACCCAGTACTTC
CASSVGTGGWETQYF
>few|TRBD1|TRBJ1-1|TRBV6-5
TGTGCCAGCAGGAACAGGGGGCCCAACACTGAAGCTTTCTTT
CASRNRGPNTEAFF
>NA|NA|TRBJ1-2|TRBV19
TGTGCCAGTAGACAGGGTCACGCAAACTATGGCTACACCTTC
CASRQGHANYGYTF
>NA|NA|TRBJ2-7|TRBV30
TGTGCCTGGAGGGATTGGCAGGGGGGGACTAGTGACTACGAGCAGTACTTC
CAWRDWQGGTSDYEQYF
>NA|NA|TRBJ2-2|TRBV29-1
TGCAGCGTCGCTTCTAGCTCTTACACCGGGGAGCTGTTTTTT
CSVASSSYTGELFF
>once|NA|TRBJ1-3|TRBV5-1
TGCGCCAGCAGCTTGAGTGGGGGCCGCTCTGGAAACACCATATATTTT
CASSLSGGRSGNTIYF
>NA|TRBD2|TRBJ2-1|TRBV5-4
TGTGCCAGCAGCTTGCTAGCGGTAAGCTCCTACAATGAGCAGTTCTTC
CASSLLAVSSYNEQFF
>NA|TRBD1|TRBJ1-1|TRBV28
TGTGCCAGCGGTGAGGGGGCGCTGAACACTGAAGCTTTCTTT
CASGEGALNTEAFF
>NA|TRBD2|TRBJ2-3|TRBV4-1
TGCGCCAGCAGCCAAGAAAGGGGACTAGAGGTTTCAGATACGCAGTATTTT
CASSQERGLEVSDTQYF
>NA|NA|TRBJ2-7|TRBV6-2/TRBV6-3
TGTGCCAGCAGCGAAGGGACTTCTTACGAGCAGTACTTC
CASSEGTSYEQYF
>NA|NA|TRBJ1-1|TRBV5-1
TGCGCCAGCAGCCTTGGCCGGGACAAGAACACTGAAGCTTTCTTT
CASSLGRDKNTEAFF
>NA|NA|TRBJ1-3|TRBV20-1
TGCAGTGCTAGTCTGGGGGCCTTCTCTGGAAACACCATATATTTT
CSASLGAFSGNTIYF
>once|TRBD1|TRBJ2-7|TRBV10-3
TGTGCCATCAGGCACTCCACAGGGGACGAGCAGTACTTC
CAIRHSTGDEQYF
>once|TRBD2|TRBJ2-7|TRBV9
TGTGCCAGCAGCGTCGGACTAGCGGGGAACGAGCAGTACTTC
CASSVGLAGNEQYF